What follows are 26 T cell receptor beta chains derived from one specimen sequenced in a study of T cells after yellow fever vaccination. Using its own MiXCR run on the 5' RACE reads, TCRdb lists one record per CDR3 protein. The profile shows about 160,000 distinct CDR3 sequences, approximately 6.7% of them singletons. Sequences were derived from CD4+ T cells sorted from PBMCs, sampled 5 days after the first yellow fever vaccination. Receptors were obtained from a man aged 18 to 30 who received the YFV17D yellow fever vaccine.

This clonotype has a count of ten or more. The chain has TRBV5-6 and TRBJ1-4, with TRBD1 matching over 7 bases. Germline V gives CDR1 SGHDT, CDR2 YYEEEE. The CDR3 extends over 15 amino acids. The ends lost 4 bases at V and 6 bases at J; junction bases unmatched: 9. CDR3 nucleotides: TGTGCCAGCAGCAATAGGGGACAGAGGGATGAAAAACTGTTTTTT. Translated: CASSNRGQRDEKLFF. Looking up the rest from reference TRBV5-6 and TRBJ1-4 gives the full variable domain: DAGVTQSPTHLIKTRGQQVTLRCSPKSGHDTVSWYQQALGQGPQFIFQYYEEEERQRGNFPDRFSGHQFPNYSSELNVNALLLGDSALYLCASSNRGQRDEKLFFGSGTQLSVL.

This clonotype was counted many times. The chain combines TRBV5-1 with TRBJ2-5; 8 positions match TRBD2. CDR3 length equals 15 residues. Germline loops: CDR1 SGHRS, CDR2 YFSETQ. With V trimmed by 0 bases and J by 5 bases, 6 bases remained unmatched. For the CDR3, the DNA is TGCGCCAGCAGCTTGGGACTAGCGCGGGGGGAGACCCAGTACTTC. Protein product: CASSLGLARGETQYF.

V usage is TRBV12-3 or TRBV12-4 and J usage is TRBJ1-6; 9 bases map to TRBD1. The V segment lost 3 bases and the J segment 0 bases; nucleotides outside the gene matches: 15. The CDR3 has 21 residues. CDR3 residues: CASSFKRPGQGTGSYNSPLHF. Written as DNA, the CDR3 is TGTGCCAGCAGTTTTAAGAGGCCGGGACAGGGTACCGGCTCCTATAATTCACCCCTCCACTTT.

This clonotype was seen many times. This chain joins TRBV6-5 and TRBJ1-1, with no clear D. This CDR3 is 16 amino acids long. Germline values: CDR1 MNHEY, CDR2 SVGAGI. Trimming took off 0 bases at V and 1 base at J, with 12 bases between the two ends. The CDR3: CASSYSISLRNTEAFF. In DNA, the CDR3 is TGTGCCAGCAGTTACTCGATTTCGCTCAGGAACACTGAAGCTTTCTTT.

This clonotype has a count of ten or more. This chain joins TRBV5-1 and TRBJ1-3; D might be TRBD1 (5 bases). Between the trimmed V and J ends, which lost 0 bases and 2 bases, there was a span of 9 bases. CDR1 is SGHRS and CDR2 is YFSETQ in the germline V gene. CDR3 length: 15 amino acids. The CDR3 spells CASSLEGRAGNTIYF. In nucleotides, the CDR3 is TGCGCCAGCAGCTTGGAGGGCAGGGCTGGAAACACCATATATTTT.

This clonotype showed up just a few times. The chain uses TRBV3-1 and TRBJ1-5; D gene unclear. V gave up 1 base and J gave up 4 bases, with 11 bases separating them. Germline assignment: CDR1 LGHDT and CDR2 YNNKEL (reference sequence). This CDR3 has 15 amino acids. CDR3 DNA sequence: TGTGCCAGCAGCCAAGGGGCACAGATGAATCAGCCCCAGCATTTT. Protein sequence: CASSQGAQMNQPQHF. The whole variable domain, remainder taken from reference TRBV3-1 and TRBJ1-5, is DTAVSQTPKYLVTQMGNDKSIKCEQNLGHDTMYWYKQDSKKFLKIMFSYNNKELIINETVPNRFSPKSPDKAHLNLHINSLELGDSAVYFCASSQGAQMNQPQHFGDGTRLSIL.

This clonotype was seen many times. The chain recombines TRBV18 with TRBJ1-5; D is uncertain. This CDR3 spans 17 amino acids. CDR1 and CDR2 (germline): KGHSH, LQKENI. Trimming took off 3 bases at V and 2 bases at J, with 17 bases between the two ends. The CDR3: CASSPAEGGRGNQPQHF. The CDR3 coding sequence is TGTGCCAGCTCACCCGCCGAGGGTGGGCGGGGCAATCAGCCCCAGCATTTT.

The chain employs TRBV18 and TRBJ2-5, with 8 bases fitting TRBD1. From germline, CDR1 is KGHSH and CDR2 LQKENI. Trimming cost V 3 bases and J 3 bases; bases outside gene matches: 3. The CDR3 contains 14 residues. DNA for the CDR3: TGTGCCAGCTCACCGACGACAGGGGAAGAGACCCAGTACTTC. It specifies CASSPTTGEETQYF.

This clonotype has a count of ten or more. The CDR3 sequence is CASSLGAGGRDTQYF. DNA for the CDR3: TGCGCCAGCAGCTTGGGGGCGGGGGGGCGAGATACGCAGTATTTT. This rearrangement joins TRBV5-1 to TRBJ2-3, with TRBD2 matching over 9 bases. V was pared by 0 bases and J by 5 bases, with 4 bases of the junction left unmatched. The CDR3 length is 15 residues. In germline, CDR1 is SGHRS, CDR2 YFSETQ.

The chain uses TRBV12-3 or TRBV12-4 and TRBJ2-7, with D unclear. The CDR3 runs 11 residues. Trimming pared 4 bases from V and 4 bases from J, leaving 5 bases between. The CDR3 loop is CASSSRYEQYF. The CDR3 nucleotides read TGTGCCAGCAGTTCTCGATACGAGCAGTACTTC.

The chain employs TRBV23-1 and TRBJ2-5; D unclear. TRBV23-1 carries the ORF label, with uncertain function. Between the trimmed V and J ends, which lost 0 bases and 4 bases, there was a span of 15 bases. The CDR3 has 16 residues. CDR3 sequence: CASSQSSGPPGETQYF. CDR3 DNA: TGCGCCAGCAGTCAATCGTCTGGCCCACCGGGAGAGACCCAGTACTTC.

There are a few counts of this clonotype. CDR3 sequence: CASSPTLSSGANVLTF. DNA for the CDR3: TGTGCCAGCTCACCAACTTTAAGCTCTGGGGCCAACGTCCTGACTTTC. The chain recombines TRBV18 with TRBJ2-6; no firm D call. Trimming pared 2 bases from V and 0 bases from J, leaving 8 bases between. This CDR3 contains 16 residues. Germline V lookup: CDR1 KGHSH, CDR2 LQKENI. Filled out from reference TRBV18 and TRBJ2-6, the complete variable domain reads NAGVMQNPRHLVRRRGQEARLRCSPMKGHSHVYWYRQLPEEGLKFMVYLQKENIIDESGMPKERFSAEFPKEGPSILRIQQVVRGDSAAYFCASSPTLSSGANVLTFGAGSRLTVL.

The CDR3, as DNA: TGTGCCAGCAGCGGGGGGGGCCCCCCAGGGGACACTGAAGCTTTCTTT. It yields the protein CASSGGGPPGDTEAFF. V is TRBV9 and J is TRBJ1-1, with D possibly being TRBD1 (6 bases). Trimming removed 3 bases from V and 3 bases from J, with 18 bases in between. CDR1 SGDLS and CDR2 YYNGEE come from the germline V gene. This CDR3 comprises 16 residues.

This clonotype was observed many times. The rearrangement uses TRBV7-2 and TRBJ2-5; 9 nucleotides match TRBD1. This CDR3 contains 13 residues. Looked up from germline, CDR1 is SGHTA and CDR2 is FQGNSA. The J segment lost 8 bases and the V segment lost 0 bases, leaving 1 base of the junction unmatched. The CDR3 loop reads CASSLATGGTQYF. For the CDR3, the DNA is TGTGCCAGCAGCTTAGCGACAGGGGGAACCCAGTACTTC.

The chain carries TRBV5-8 and TRBJ2-1; D gene ambiguous. Trimming stripped 10 bases from V and 0 bases from J, with 20 bases between. The length of the CDR3 is 16 residues. Germline V CDR1 and CDR2: SGHTS, YDEGEE. CDR3 DNA sequence: TGTGCCTGCTGCCTCCCCCTAGGTCGCTCCTACAATGAGCAGTTCTTC. Amino acid sequence: CACCLPLGRSYNEQFF.

This clonotype was seen ten or more times. The chain uses TRBV6-2 or TRBV6-3 and TRBJ1-6; no clear D gene. CDR3 size: 15 residues. V was pared by 0 bases and J by 7 bases, with 10 bases between. Looked up from germline, CDR1 is MNHEY and CDR2 is SVGEGT. The CDR3 loop is CASSYSGTRNSPLHF. The CDR3 coding sequence is TGTGCCAGCAGTTACTCCGGTACTCGGAATTCACCCCTCCACTTT.

This clonotype was recorded a few times. J is TRBJ2-7 and V is TRBV25-1, with 9 nucleotides matching TRBD1. Germline trimming cut 5 bases from V and 6 bases from J; bases unmatched to any gene: 14. The CDR3 has 16 amino acids. Germline V gives CDR1 MGHDK, CDR2 SYGVNS. CDR3 sequence: CASSFTGTGRPSEQYF. For the CDR3, the DNA is TGTGCCAGCAGTTTCACCGGGACAGGGAGGCCAAGCGAGCAGTACTTC.

The sample holds many counts of this clonotype. V gene TRBV3-1 combines with J gene TRBJ2-3, with no clear D. The CDR3 has 12 amino acids. The V and J ends lost 3 bases and 6 bases respectively, with 7 bases between them. Germline V lookup: CDR1 LGHDT, CDR2 YNNKEL (reference sequence). CDR3 sequence (DNA): TGTGCCAGCAGCCATGGCAAGGATACGCAGTATTTT. It encodes CASSHGKDTQYF.

This clonotype was observed at least ten times. This rearrangement joins TRBV11-2 to TRBJ2-3; D ambiguous. The CDR3 covers 15 residues. Per germline, CDR1 SGHAT and CDR2 FQNNGV. The V end was cut by 1 base, the J end by 2 bases, with 10 bases between. The DNA of the CDR3 is TGTGCCAGCAGCTTAGTTGGCGGTAACACAGATACGCAGTATTTT. It encodes CASSLVGGNTDTQYF.

The chain links TRBV5-5 to TRBJ2-6; 10 nucleotides match TRBD1. Trimming at V came to 3 bases and at J to 0 bases, leaving 6 bases not matched to a gene. This CDR3 has 18 amino acids. Germline lookup yields CDR1 SGHKS and CDR2 YYEKEE (reference sequence). This CDR3 is CASSSRDRGNSGANVLTF. Written as DNA, the CDR3 is TGTGCCAGCAGCTCAAGGGACAGGGGAAACTCTGGGGCCAACGTCCTGACTTTC.

This clonotype was seen many times. V and J are TRBV7-3 and TRBJ2-1; possibly TRBD2 for D (5 bases). Germline assignment: CDR1 SGHTA and CDR2 FQGTGA. There are 16 residues in the CDR3. With 5 bases removed from V and 0 bases from J, the gap between germline ends came to 14 bases. The CDR3 sequence: CASSDDYPSSYNEQFF. For the CDR3, the DNA is TGTGCCAGCAGCGATGACTATCCGAGCTCCTACAATGAGCAGTTCTTC.

This clonotype was counted ten times or more. This chain joins TRBV6-5 and TRBJ1-1; D unresolved. V was shortened by 2 bases and J by 2 bases, with 9 bases between the two germline ends. Looked up from germline, CDR1 is MNHEY and CDR2 is SVGAGI. The CDR3 runs to 14 residues. CDR3 loop: CASSYRRDNTEAFF. DNA of the CDR3: TGTGCCAGCAGTTACCGGCGGGATAACACTGAAGCTTTCTTT.

The chain combines TRBV4-3 with TRBJ1-1, with 7 bases aligning to TRBD1. Trimming took 0 bases from V and 4 from J; bases not matched to a gene: 11. There are 17 residues in the CDR3. Looked up from germline, CDR1 is LGHNA and CDR2 is YSLEER. The CDR3 here is CASSQEATGVGSTEAFF. The CDR3 region has the DNA TGCGCCAGCAGCCAAGAAGCTACAGGGGTCGGAAGCACTGAAGCTTTCTTT.

This clonotype was counted at least ten times. The rearrangement uses TRBV3-1 and TRBJ2-1, with D hard to call. The germline gives CDR1 LGHDT, CDR2 YNNKEL (reference sequence). V lost 1 base to trimming and J lost 9 bases, with 7 bases between them. This CDR3 region has 12 residues. The CDR3 loop reads CASSQGPVEQFF. The CDR3 nucleotides read TGTGCCAGCAGCCAAGGGCCAGTTGAGCAGTTCTTC.

This clonotype was observed many times. The chain uses TRBV12-3 or TRBV12-4 and TRBJ1-1; D is perhaps TRBD1 (5 bases). V lost 6 bases and J lost 3, with 11 bases in between. CDR3 size: 13 residues. CDR3 coding DNA: TGTGCCAGCAGCCCAACCAGGGACACTGAAGCTTTCTTT. The encoded protein is CASSPTRDTEAFF.

The table lists this clonotype with many counts. The chain combines TRBV7-2 with TRBJ2-5; 7 bases agree with TRBD1. CDR3 length equals 14 residues. The germline CDR1 and CDR2 sequences are SGHTA and FQGNSA. The ends lost 7 bases at V and 2 bases at J; junction bases unmatched: 7. The CDR3 here is CASTRATGQETQYF. The CDR3 nucleotides are TGTGCCAGCACCCGTGCGACAGGGCAAGAGACCCAGTACTTC. Combining the CDR3 with reference TRBV7-2 and TRBJ2-5 gives the whole variable domain GAGVSQSPSNKVTEKGKDVELRCDPISGHTALYWYRQSLGQGLEFLIYFQGNSAPDKSGLPSDRFSAERTGGSVSTLTIQRTQQEDSAVYLCASTRATGQETQYFGPGTRLLVL.